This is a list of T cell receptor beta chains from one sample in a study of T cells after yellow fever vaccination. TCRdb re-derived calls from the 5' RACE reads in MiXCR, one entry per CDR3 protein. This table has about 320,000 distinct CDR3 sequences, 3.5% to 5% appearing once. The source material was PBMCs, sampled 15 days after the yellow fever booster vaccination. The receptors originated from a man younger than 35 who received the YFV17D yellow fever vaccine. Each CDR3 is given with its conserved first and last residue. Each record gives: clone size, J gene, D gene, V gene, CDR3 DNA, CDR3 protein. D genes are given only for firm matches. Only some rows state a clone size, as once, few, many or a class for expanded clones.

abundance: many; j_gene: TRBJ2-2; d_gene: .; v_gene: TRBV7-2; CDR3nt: TGTGCCAGCAGCTCGCAGGGGAGGATAAACGGGGAGCTGTTTTTT; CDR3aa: CASSSQGRINGELFF
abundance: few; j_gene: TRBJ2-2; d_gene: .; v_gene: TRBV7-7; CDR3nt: TGTGCTAGCAGAGCCCGGACAGCGAACACCGGGGAGCTGTTTTTT; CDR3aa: CASRARTANTGELFF
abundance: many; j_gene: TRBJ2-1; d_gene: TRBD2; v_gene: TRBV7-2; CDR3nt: TGTGCCAGCAGCTTAGAGGCGGGGGGGTACAATGAGCAGTTCTTC; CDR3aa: CASSLEAGGYNEQFF
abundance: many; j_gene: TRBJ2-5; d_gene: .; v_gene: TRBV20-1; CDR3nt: TGCAGTGGCAGGGGGGAATCTTGGGAGACCCAGTACTTC; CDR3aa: CSGRGESWETQYF
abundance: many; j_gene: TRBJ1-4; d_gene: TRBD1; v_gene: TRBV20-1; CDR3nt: TGCAGTGCTAGAGAAAAACCGGGACAGGGTCCCCTGGCGCGTTATGAAAAACTGTTTTTT; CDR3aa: CSAREKPGQGPLARYEKLFF
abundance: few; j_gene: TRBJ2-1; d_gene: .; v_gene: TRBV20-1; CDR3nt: TGCAGTGCTAGAGATCCTACGGGTAGCTCCTACAATGAGCAGTTCTTC; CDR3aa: CSARDPTGSSYNEQFF
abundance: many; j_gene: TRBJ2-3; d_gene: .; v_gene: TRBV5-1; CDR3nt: TGCGCCAGCAGCTACTTAACAGGCACAGATACGCAGTATTTT; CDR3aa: CASSYLTGTDTQYF
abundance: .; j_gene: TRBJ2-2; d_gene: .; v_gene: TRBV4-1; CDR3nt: TGCGCCAGCAGCCAGAACAACGCGAACACCGGGGAGCTGTTTTTT; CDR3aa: CASSQNNANTGELFF
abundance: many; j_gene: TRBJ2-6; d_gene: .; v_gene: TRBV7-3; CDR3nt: TGTGCCAGCAGCAAGACAGGGACTTCATCTGGGGCCAACGTCCTGACTTTC; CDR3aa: CASSKTGTSSGANVLTF
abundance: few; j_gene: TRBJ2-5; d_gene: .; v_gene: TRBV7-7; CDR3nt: TGTGTCGGGTATTACCAAGAGACCCAGTACTTC; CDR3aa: CVGYYQETQYF
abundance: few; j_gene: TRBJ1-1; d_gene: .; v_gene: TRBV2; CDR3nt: TGTGCCAGCAACCTATACAGGGACACTGAAGCTTTCTTT; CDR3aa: CASNLYRDTEAFF
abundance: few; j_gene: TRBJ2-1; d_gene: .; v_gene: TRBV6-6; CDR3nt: TGTGCCAGCAGTACAATATACAATGAGCAGTTCTTC; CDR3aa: CASSTIYNEQFF
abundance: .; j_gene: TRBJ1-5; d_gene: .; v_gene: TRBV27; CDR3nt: TGTGCCAGCAGTCTCAGGGTGGGCAATCAGCCCCAGCATTTT; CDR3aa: CASSLRVGNQPQHF
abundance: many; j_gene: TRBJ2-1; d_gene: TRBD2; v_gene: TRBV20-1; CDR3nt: TGCAGTGTCAGGACTAGCCCGAGCTCCTACAATGAGCAGTTCTTC; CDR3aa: CSVRTSPSSYNEQFF
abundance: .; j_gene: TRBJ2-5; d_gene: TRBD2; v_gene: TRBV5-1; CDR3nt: TGCGCCAGCAGCTCCGCCCCCCCCCGCGGGGGACCTCAAGAGACCCAGTACTTC; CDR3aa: CASSSAPPRGGPQETQYF
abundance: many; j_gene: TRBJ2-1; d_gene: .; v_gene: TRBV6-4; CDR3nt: TGTGCCAGCAAAGGCGGGCCTAGCGAGGGCGATGAGCAGTTCTTC; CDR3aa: CASKGGPSEGDEQFF
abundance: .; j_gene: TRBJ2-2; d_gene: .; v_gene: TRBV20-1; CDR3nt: TGCAGTGCGGGCAGACCGAACACCGGGGAGCTGTTTTTT; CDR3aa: CSAGRPNTGELFF
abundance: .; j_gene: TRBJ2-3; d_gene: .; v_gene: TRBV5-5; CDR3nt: TGTGCCAGCAGCTTGTCGGTACCTCGCACAGATACGCAGTATTTT; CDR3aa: CASSLSVPRTDTQYF
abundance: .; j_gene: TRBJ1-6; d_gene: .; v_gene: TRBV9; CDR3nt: TGTGCCAGCAGCCAAGGGGTGAATTATTCACCCCTCCACTTT; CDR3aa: CASSQGVNYSPLHF
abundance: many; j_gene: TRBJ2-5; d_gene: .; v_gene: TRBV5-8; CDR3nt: TGTGCCAGCAGCCGACGGACAGAAGAGACCCAGTACTTC; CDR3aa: CASSRRTEETQYF
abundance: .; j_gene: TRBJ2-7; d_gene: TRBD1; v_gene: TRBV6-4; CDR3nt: TGTGCCAGCAGTGGATACCGGGACAGGGCTGACGAGCAGTACTTC; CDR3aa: CASSGYRDRADEQYF
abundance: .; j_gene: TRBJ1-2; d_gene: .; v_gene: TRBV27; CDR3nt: TGTGCCAGCAGTTCAGGGACCTTTAACTATGGCTACACCTTC; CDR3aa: CASSSGTFNYGYTF
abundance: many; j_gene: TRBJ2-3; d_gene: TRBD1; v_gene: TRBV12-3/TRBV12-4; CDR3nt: TGTGCCAGCAGTTCCTACAGGGGTGCAGATACGCAGTATTTT; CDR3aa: CASSSYRGADTQYF
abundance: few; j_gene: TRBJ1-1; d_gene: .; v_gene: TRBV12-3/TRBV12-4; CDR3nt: TGTGCCAGCACCGATACCGGGACACGGTTTAGCGCTTTCTTT; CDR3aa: CASTDTGTRFSAFF
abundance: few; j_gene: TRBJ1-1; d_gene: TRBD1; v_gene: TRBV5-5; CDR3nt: TGTGCCAGCAGCTTGGGGCCTACAGGGGGCACTGAAGCTTTCTTT; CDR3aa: CASSLGPTGGTEAFF
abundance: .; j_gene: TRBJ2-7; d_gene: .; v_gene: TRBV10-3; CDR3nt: TGTGCCATCAGTGAGCGGGCACAGAAAACCTACGAGCAGTACTTC; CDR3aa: CAISERAQKTYEQYF
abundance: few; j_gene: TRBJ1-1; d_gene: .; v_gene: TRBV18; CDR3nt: TGTGCCAGCTCACCCTCAACCCCGAGCGGCACTGAAGCTTTCTTT; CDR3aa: CASSPSTPSGTEAFF
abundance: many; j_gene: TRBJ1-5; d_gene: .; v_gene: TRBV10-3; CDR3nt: TGTGCCATCAGTGAGTCGATCCAGGGAAATCAGCCCCAGCATTTT; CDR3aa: CAISESIQGNQPQHF
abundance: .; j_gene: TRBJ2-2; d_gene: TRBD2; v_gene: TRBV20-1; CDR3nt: TGCAGTGCTACGAAGCGGGGCCTAAGCACCGGGGAGCTGTTTTTT; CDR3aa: CSATKRGLSTGELFF
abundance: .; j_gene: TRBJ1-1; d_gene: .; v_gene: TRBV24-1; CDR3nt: TGTGCCACCAGTGATTCGGGACGGAATCTTGACCGGGCTTTCTTT; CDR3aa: CATSDSGRNLDRAFF
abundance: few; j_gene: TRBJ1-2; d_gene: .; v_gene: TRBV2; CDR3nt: TGTGCCAGCAGAACAGGTTCCTATGGCTACACCTTC; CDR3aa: CASRTGSYGYTF